What follows are 14 T cell receptor beta chains derived from one specimen sequenced in a study of blood T cells in healthy people across ages. A second roughly 7 to 12 cycle PCR used barcoded and J-beta primers. One entry per CDR3 protein results from TCRdb running MiXCR on the 5' RACE reads. Here the sample spans 1.8 million or so distinct CDR3 sequences, around 40% being singletons. Sequenced sample: blood. Every receptor here comes from a human donor in good health.

Only a few counts were recorded for this clonotype. V usage is TRBV20-1 and J usage is TRBJ1-2; D may be TRBD1 (5 bases). Germline CDR1 DFQATT, CDR2 SNEGSKA (reference sequence). Trimming shortened V by 0 bases and J by 8 bases, and 7 bases separated the two germline ends. This CDR3 has 11 residues. The CDR3: CSAREGRGYTF. Written as DNA, the CDR3 is TGCAGTGCTAGAGAGGGACGGGGCTACACCTTC.

This clonotype turned up a few times. V is TRBV12-3 or TRBV12-4 and J is TRBJ1-2, with TRBD1 matching over 10 bases. Losses at the gene ends were 4 bases for V and 4 bases for J; bases not matched to a gene: 6. The CDR3 sequence is 15 residues long. The CDR3 DNA follows: TGTGCCAGCAGTTGGACAGGGGGGAGTAGCTATGGCTACACCTTC. Amino acid sequence: CASSWTGGSSYGYTF.

The J gene is TRBJ1-2, the V gene TRBV6-1; TRBD1 matches at 7 bases. The CDR3 consists of 12 residues. With V trimmed by 5 bases and J by 8 bases, 5 bases remained unmatched. The germline V gene encodes CDR1 MNHNS and CDR2 SASEGT. The CDR3 coding sequence is TGTGCCAGCAGTAAGACAGGGTACGGCTACACCTTC. This sequence encodes CASSKTGYGYTF.

The genes are TRBV20-1 and TRBJ2-5; 10 nucleotides line up with TRBD2. With V trimmed by 3 bases and J by 1 base, 5 bases remained unmatched. Looked up from germline, CDR1 is DFQATT and CDR2 is SNEGSKA (reference sequence). The CDR3 has 15 amino acids. As DNA, the CDR3 is TGCAGTGCTAGCCCCACTAGCGGGGCCCAAGAGACCCAGTACTTC. It codes for CSASPTSGAQETQYF.

The gene calls are TRBV12-3 or TRBV12-4 and TRBJ1-2, with unresolved D. There are 15 residues in the CDR3. V was cut by 1 base and J by 5 bases, with 14 bases left in between. CDR3 bases: TGTGCCAGCAGTTTAGGTCAGAGAAATAATTATGGCTACACCTTC. As protein: CASSLGQRNNYGYTF.

This clonotype came up a few times. The chain couples TRBV28 to TRBJ1-5, with D perhaps TRBD1 (5 bases). Germline CDR1 MDHEN, CDR2 SYDVKM. The germline V and J ends were trimmed by 2 bases and 4 bases, with 12 bases remaining between them. The CDR3 loop spans 15 amino acids. CDR3 in DNA: TGTGCCAGCAGTTTAGGGGGGTACGCTAATCAGCCCCAGCATTTT. Its protein is CASSLGGYANQPQHF.

The chain carries TRBV11-2 and TRBJ2-7, with unresolved D. The CDR3 covers 14 residues. V dropped 4 bases and J dropped 5 bases, with 15 bases sitting between them. Germline values: CDR1 SGHAT, CDR2 FQNNGV. The CDR3 reads CASSSTAQAHEQYF. DNA of the CDR3: TGTGCCAGCAGCTCTACGGCCCAGGCCCACGAGCAGTACTTC. Using reference TRBV11-2 and TRBJ2-7 for the parts outside the CDR3, the full variable domain is EAGVAQSPRYKIIEKRQSVAFWCNPISGHATLYWYQQILGQGPKLLIQFQNNGVVDDSQLPKDRFSAERLKGVDSTLKIQPAKLEDSAVYLCASSSTAQAHEQYFGPGTRLTVT.

The rearrangement uses TRBV7-6 and TRBJ2-7; TRBD2 agrees at 12 bases. Germline V gene data show CDR1 as SGHVS and CDR2 as FNYEAQ. The CDR3 extends over 18 amino acids. Trimming removed 1 base from V and 7 bases from J; junction bases left unmatched: 14. The CDR3 loop reads CASSLVSPSGGVNNEQYF. DNA of the CDR3: TGTGCCAGCAGCTTAGTTAGCCCTAGCGGGGGGGTGAACAATGAGCAGTACTTC.

Points on this clonotype: One base away lies a much larger clone, so this may be a sequencing read error. CDR3 in DNA: TGTGCCAGCAGTACTATTGGGAATCGCCCCTACAATGAGCAGTACTTC. Amino acids: CASSTIGNRPYNEQYF. The V and J genes are TRBV27 and TRBJ2-4; D gene ambiguous. This CDR3 region has 16 residues. Trimming took off 5 bases at V and 13 bases at J, with 27 bases between the two ends. Germline V gene data show CDR1 as MNHEY and CDR2 as SMNVEV (reference sequence).

Note on this clonotype: Mismatch with germline at one junction end may stem from a read error. The rearrangement joins TRBV9 to TRBJ1-1; D is unresolved. Germline CDR1 SGDLS, CDR2 YYNGEE. This CDR3 has 14 residues. The chain's CDR3 is CACSARAMNTEAFF. The CDR3 DNA reads TGTGCCTGCAGCGCCCGGGCTATGAACACTGAAGCTTTCTTT. Using reference TRBV9 and TRBJ1-1 for the parts outside the CDR3, the full variable domain is DSGVTQTPKHLITATGQRVTLRCSPRSGDLSVYWYQQSLDQGLQFLIQYYNGEERAKGNILERFSAQQFPDLHSELNLSSLELGDSALYFCACSARAMNTEAFFGQGTRLTVV.

This chain connects TRBV6-1 to TRBJ1-2; 12 bases align to TRBD1. This CDR3 comprises 17 residues. Germline values: CDR1 MNHNS, CDR2 SASEGT. J lost 4 bases, V lost 4 bases, and 10 bases had no gene match. CDR3 in DNA: TGTGCCAGCAGTGTCGGGACAGGGGGCCCCACGTCCTATGGCTACACCTTC. It codes for CASSVGTGGPTSYGYTF.

In DNA form, the CDR3 reads TGCAGTGCTAGAGGCGGGGCGGGGGGACGCACAGATACGCAGTATTTT. Translated: CSARGGAGGRTDTQYF. The chain recombines TRBV20-1 with TRBJ2-3, with 8 bases fitting TRBD2. Germline V gene lookup returns CDR1 DFQATT and CDR2 SNEGSKA (reference sequence). There are 16 residues in the CDR3. V dropped 1 base and J dropped 1; count of bases not matched to a gene: 7.

The rearrangement uses TRBV5-1 and TRBJ2-1, with TRBD1 matching over 7 bases. The germline V gene encodes CDR1 SGHRS and CDR2 YFSETQ. J lost 0 bases, V lost 1 base, and 10 bases had no gene match. The CDR3 loop spans 18 amino acids. CDR3 loop: CASSLSGGQESSYNEQFF. Written as DNA, the CDR3 is TGCGCCAGCAGCTTGTCAGGTGGACAGGAGAGCTCCTACAATGAGCAGTTCTTC. Supplemented by reference TRBV5-1 and TRBJ2-1, the full variable domain reads KAGVTQTPRYLIKTRGQQVTLSCSPISGHRSVSWYQQTPGQGLQFLFEYFSETQRNKGNFPGRFSGRQFSNSRSEMNVSTLELGDSALYLCASSLSGGQESSYNEQFFGPGTRLTVL.

The chain recombines TRBV20-1 with TRBJ2-7; D call uncertain. CDR1 and CDR2 (germline): DFQATT, SNEGSKA (reference sequence). This CDR3 has 12 residues. Trimming pared 4 bases from V and 1 base from J, leaving 8 bases between. The CDR3 region is CSANSISYEQYF. Written as DNA, the CDR3 is TGCAGTGCTAACAGTATATCCTACGAGCAGTACTTC.